This T cell receptor beta chain came from a study of blood T cell repertoires in COVID-19 (dated by TCRdb to about 2020). About the investigation overall: Samples covering the acute and convalescent phases of COVID-19 were provided by collaborators in the United States, Italy and Spain. The material from the prospective study consisted of cDNA or gDNA derived from T cells, B-cell-depleted T cells, or PBMCs. Deeply sampled blood TCRbeta repertoires from subjects exposed to, actively infected with, or recovered from COVID-19 were included in the dataset. The repertoires were released in a freely available public database meant as a resource for research on the immune response to SARS-CoV-2. The samples were drawn from two sources: the first 160 participants of the ongoing ImmuneRACE study, and fewer than 1,500 subjects contributed by 6 global collaborators. Sample metadata almost always included a de-identified subject ID, COVID-19 status, age in years and sex. Where available, HLA class I and class II types were taken from metadata supplied by the sample provider and were not determined by assay-based typing.

Results and caveats for the whole study, not just this receptor: Clinical and demographic metadata were provided uncurated, with the amount varying by source and participant.

Whole blood was collected in K2EDTA tubes by collaborating institutions according to the institutions' own protocols. Collaborator samples were shipped for TCRbeta analysis as frozen whole blood, isolated PBMCs, or DNA extracted from either sample type. Comment on this clone: The antigen it binds to is not known. Base qualities are not provided; no much larger clone lies one nucleotide away.

TCRbeta CDR3 regions were amplified from genomic DNA by means of the immunoSEQ Assay, a bias-controlled multiplex PCR. In the paper's pipeline: Nucleated cell counts per sample were estimated from amplification of reference gene primers within the assay. To quantify the absolute abundance of each unique TCRbeta CDR3 rearrangement, sequence reads were collapsed and filtered. For each sample, productive Simpson clonality was calculated as the square root of Simpson's diversity index across productive rearrangements. TCRdb took over this immuneACCESS table, retaining in-frame rearrangements with V and J assigned. Such tables are incomplete; in checked studies, under half of the missing clones stem from an unresolved V gene, and the remainder is unexplained. V and J calls plus clone size are reproduced from that table; the DNA served to infer D and trimming. The sample profile shows hundreds of thousands of clones; roughly nine tenths of them were found once. The ten largest clones add up to 0.72% of the sample.

Sequenced: peripheral blood. This TCR came from a man aged 35 to 55 with acute or convalescent COVID-19.

The DNA sequence follows: TGTGCCAGCAGCCCCACGATTAGAACTGGGGGCGCGGGTGAAAAACTGTTTTTT. The encoded protein is CASSPTIRTGGAGEKLFF. The rearranged chain carries TRBV7-2 and TRBJ1-4; tentative D gene TRBD1, with 6 bases matching. CDR1 and CDR2 (SGHTA, FQGNSA) derive from the germline V gene. The CDR3 runs 18 residues from the cysteine to the phenylalanine. The only DNA kept is the CDR3, 54 bases in frame from the first base. Trimming at the junction amounts to 5 bases on V and 7 bases on J, and the germline ends lie 26 bases apart. Reference TRBV7-2 and TRBJ1-4 genes cover what lies past the CDR3, so the full variable domain is GAGVSQSPSNKVTEKGKDVELRCDPISGHTALYWYRQSLGQGLEFLIYFQGNSAPDKSGLPSDRFSAERTGGSVSTLTIQRTQQEDSAVYLCASSPTIRTGGAGEKLFFGSGTQLSVL.